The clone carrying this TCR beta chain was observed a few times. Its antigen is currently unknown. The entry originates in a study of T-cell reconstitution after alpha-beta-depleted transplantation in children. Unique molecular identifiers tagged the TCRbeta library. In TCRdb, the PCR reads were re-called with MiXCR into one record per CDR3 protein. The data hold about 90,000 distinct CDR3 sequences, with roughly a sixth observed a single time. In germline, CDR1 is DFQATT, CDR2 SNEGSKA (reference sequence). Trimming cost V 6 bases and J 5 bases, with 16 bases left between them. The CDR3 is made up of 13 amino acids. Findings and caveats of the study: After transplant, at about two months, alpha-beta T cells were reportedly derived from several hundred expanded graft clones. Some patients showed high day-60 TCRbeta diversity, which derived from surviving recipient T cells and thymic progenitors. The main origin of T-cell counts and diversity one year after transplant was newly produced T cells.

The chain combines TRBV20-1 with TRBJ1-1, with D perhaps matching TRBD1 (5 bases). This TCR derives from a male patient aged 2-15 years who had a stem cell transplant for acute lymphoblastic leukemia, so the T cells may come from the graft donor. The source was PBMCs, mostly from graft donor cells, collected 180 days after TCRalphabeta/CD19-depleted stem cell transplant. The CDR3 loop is CSALMGPGTEAFF. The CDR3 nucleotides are TGCAGTGCCCTTATGGGGCCGGGGACTGAAGCTTTCTTT.